This entry describes one T cell receptor (beta chain). V was clipped by 7 bases and J by 6 bases; unmatched bases: 7. Germline V gene lookup returns CDR1 SQVTM and CDR2 ANQGSEA. The CDR3 contains 12 residues. Only in-frame clones appear in the TCRdb table, and some are missing; sequencing was by immunoSEQ multiplex PCR. The sample has around 300,000 clones, around 89% seen once. This specimen belongs to a study of Ad26.COV2.S vaccination and SARS-CoV-2 variants. The treatment denotes: 15 to 20 received Ad26.COV2.S at low or high dose, single or two shots; a few received placebo; per-sample allocation not given. The samples were gathered on day 63 after the first injection of vaccine or placebo.

V and J are TRBV29-1 and TRBJ1-2, with 8 bases that match TRBD1. Sequencing was performed on peripheral blood, taken in a trial of Ad26.COV2.S vaccine versus placebo. This receptor was taken from a person aged 18-60 years who received the Ad26.COV2.S COVID-19 vaccine or a placebo. CDR3 amino acids: CSEMTGVNGYTF. CDR3 DNA sequence: TGCAGCGAAATGACAGGGGTAAATGGCTACACCTTC. Variable domain in full (rest from reference TRBV29-1 and TRBJ1-2): SAVISQKPSRDICQRGTSLTIQCQVDSQVTMMFWYRQQPGQSLTLIATANQGSEATYESGFVIDKFPISRPNLTFSTLTVSNMSPEDSSIYLCSEMTGVNGYTFGSGTRLTVV.